Following are 19 T cell receptor beta chains from one sample sequenced in a study of shared clonotypes between healthy human individuals. Only in-frame clones appear in the TCRdb table, and some are missing; sequencing was by immunoSEQ multiplex PCR. The table shows some 1,600,000 clones, with around 98% occurring only once. Material for sequencing was naive CD4+ T cells sorted from blood. As for subset: CD45RA+ positively selected. Source of these receptors: a man aged 30-40 years in good health.

This chain links TRBV14 with TRBJ1-5, with TRBD1 matching 8 bases. Germline V gene sequence: CDR1 SGHDN, CDR2 FVKESK. The CDR3 has 15 amino acids. Trimming took 3 bases from V and 3 from J; bases not matched to a gene: 4. The CDR3 DNA is TGTGCCAGCAGCCAGGGACAGGCACTCAATCAGCCCCAGCATTTT. This gives the protein CASSQGQALNQPQHF. The full variable domain, with the rest looked up from reference TRBV14 and TRBJ1-5, is EAGVTQFPSHSVIEKGQTVTLRCDPISGHDNLYWYRRVMGKEIKFLLHFVKESKQDESGMPNNRFLAERTGGTYSTLKVQPAELEDSGVYFCASSQGQALNQPQHFGDGTRLSIL.

The chain uses TRBV7-2 and TRBJ1-5, with D possibly matching TRBD1 (6 bases). Trimming removed 5 bases from V and 5 bases from J, with 19 bases in between. The CDR3 extends over 16 amino acids. Germline CDR1 SGHTA, CDR2 FQGNSA. The CDR3 DNA sequence: TGTGCCAGCAGCCCAGGGTACCCGAGGGGGGATCAGCCCCAGCATTTT. It codes for CASSPGYPRGDQPQHF.

This clone was seen just once. The gene calls are TRBV15 and TRBJ2-7, with no clear D. The CDR3 runs to 13 residues. V was clipped by 1 base and J by 3 bases, with 7 bases between them. The germline CDR1 and CDR2 sequences are LNHNV and YYDKDF (reference sequence). This CDR3 reads CATSRARSYEQYF. The DNA of the CDR3 is TGTGCCACCAGCAGAGCGCGGAGCTACGAGCAGTACTTC.

The rearrangement links TRBV5-1 to TRBJ2-2; possible D gene TRBD1, 5 bases. This CDR3 spans 19 amino acids. V lost 1 base to trimming and J lost 0 bases, with 19 bases between them. Germline assignment: CDR1 SGHRS and CDR2 YFSETQ. The CDR3 DNA is TGCGCCAGCAGCTTGTGGGAAATTACAGGCGCCTCGAACACCGGGGAGCTGTTTTTT. It specifies CASSLWEITGASNTGELFF.

The rearrangement links TRBV28 to TRBJ2-1, with 9 bases lining up with TRBD2. Per the germline V gene, CDR1 is MDHEN and CDR2 is SYDVKM. Germline trimming cut 1 base from V and 4 bases from J; bases unmatched to any gene: 5. The CDR3 runs to 16 residues. This CDR3 is CASSLSSSGKYNEQFF. The CDR3, as DNA: TGTGCCAGCAGTTTATCGTCTAGCGGGAAATACAATGAGCAGTTCTTC.

This sequence joins TRBV19 and TRBJ2-5; the match to TRBD1 covers 8 bases. Germline loops: CDR1 LNHDA, CDR2 SQIVND (reference sequence). The CDR3 spans 13 residues. J gave up 4 bases and V 5 bases, and 3 bases lay outside the gene matches. CDR3 amino acids: CASSPDRVETQYF. The CDR3, as DNA: TGTGCCAGTAGTCCGGACAGGGTAGAGACCCAGTACTTC.

This rearrangement joins TRBV28 to TRBJ1-5; D might be TRBD1 (6 bases). The length of the CDR3 is 15 residues. V shed 6 bases and J shed 3 bases, with 15 bases lying between them. In germline, CDR1 is MDHEN, CDR2 SYDVKM. The DNA for the CDR3 is TGTGCCAGCAGCCACAGGGTAAGGGACAATCAGCCCCAGCATTTT. Amino acids: CASSHRVRDNQPQHF.

This clone was counted only a few times. The identical CDR3 is also encoded by other nucleotide sequences in the sample. The chain couples TRBV7-9 to TRBJ1-1; D is unclear. The CDR3 sequence is 12 residues long. Germline V lookup: CDR1 SEHNR, CDR2 FQNEAQ (reference sequence). The V end was cut by 2 bases, the J end by 0 bases, with 1 base between. CDR3 nucleotides: TGTGCCAGCAGCTTACTGAACACTGAAGCTTTCTTT. It specifies CASSLLNTEAFF. Filled out from reference TRBV7-9 and TRBJ1-1, the complete variable domain reads DTGVSQNPRHKITKRGQNVTFRCDPISEHNRLYWYRQTLGQGPEFLTYFQNEAQLEKSRLLSDRFSAERPKGSFSTLEIQRTEQGDSAMYLCASSLLNTEAFFGQGTRLTVV.

This chain links TRBV7-2 with TRBJ2-2; D is ambiguous. Per the germline V gene, CDR1 is SGHTA and CDR2 is FQGNSA. The CDR3 loop spans 13 amino acids. V was pared by 3 bases and J by 6 bases, with 8 bases between. The CDR3, as DNA: TGTGCCAGCAGCTTTCGGATGGCCGGGGAGCTGTTTTTT. Its protein product is CASSFRMAGELFF.

The gene calls are TRBV4-2 and TRBJ2-2; tentative D call: TRBD1 (5 bases). This CDR3 region has 16 residues. V was cut by 0 bases and J by 0 bases, with 8 bases left in between. Germline values: CDR1 LGHNA, CDR2 YNFKEQ. The CDR3: CASSQEGAANTGELFF. The CDR3 DNA is TGTGCCAGCAGCCAAGAAGGGGCAGCGAACACCGGGGAGCTGTTTTTT.

This rearrangement joins TRBV28 to TRBJ2-1; 8 positions match TRBD2. The CDR3 runs to 19 residues. V shed 2 bases, J shed 3 bases, and the junction held 15 bases outside the gene matches. The V gene's germline CDR1 is MDHEN and CDR2 SYDVKM. The CDR3 protein is CASSLHGGRSRRVYNEQFF. For the CDR3, the DNA is TGTGCCAGCAGTTTACATGGCGGGAGGTCCCGTCGTGTCTACAATGAGCAGTTCTTC. Looking up the rest from reference TRBV28 and TRBJ2-1 gives the full variable domain: DVKVTQSSRYLVKRTGEKVFLECVQDMDHENMFWYRQDPGLGLRLIYFSYDVKMKEKGDIPEGYSVSREKKERFSLILESASTNQTSMYLCASSLHGGRSRRVYNEQFFGPGTRLTVL.

V and J are TRBV10-1 and TRBJ2-1; a weak D match, TRBD1 (5 bases). This CDR3 is 15 amino acids long. Trimming removed 0 bases at V and 8 bases at J, with 14 bases between. CDR1 is WNHNN and CDR2 is SYGVQD in the germline V gene (reference sequence). The CDR3 sequence: CASSESILGVDEQFF. CDR3 in DNA: TGCGCCAGCAGTGAGTCGATTCTAGGGGTTGATGAGCAGTTCTTC.

J is TRBJ1-4 and V is TRBV9, with 7 bases aligning to TRBD1. V dropped 4 bases and J dropped 7; count of bases not matched to a gene: 10. CDR1 is SGDLS, CDR2 YYNGEE, per germline. The CDR3 is 15 amino acids. As DNA, the CDR3 is TGTGCCAGCAGCTCCCAGACAGGGATCGGTGAAAAACTGTTTTTT. Translating gives CASSSQTGIGEKLFF.

V gene TRBV28 combines with J gene TRBJ1-5; D uncertain. From germline, CDR1 is MDHEN and CDR2 SYDVKM. The CDR3 is made up of 12 amino acids. The ends were cut back, 6 bases at V and 7 bases at J, with 10 bases in the middle. The DNA for the CDR3 is TGTGCCAGCAGGCTGAACGGGCAGCCCCAGCATTTT. Its translation is CASRLNGQPQHF.

The CDR3 is CASSPESQGYNEQFF. The CDR3 nucleotides are TGTGCCAGCAGCCCCGAGTCGCAGGGATACAATGAGCAGTTCTTC. The rearrangement joins TRBV7-3 to TRBJ2-1; a weak D match, TRBD1 (5 bases). The V and J ends lost 5 bases and 4 bases respectively, with 15 bases between them. The CDR3 runs 15 residues. Germline CDR1 SGHTA, CDR2 FQGTGA.

The chain recombines TRBV19 with TRBJ1-5; the D gene is possibly TRBD1 (6 bases). V was trimmed by 7 bases and J by 3 bases, leaving 13 bases between them. The CDR3 covers 14 residues. Per the germline V gene, CDR1 is LNHDA and CDR2 is SQIVND (reference sequence). In DNA, the CDR3 is TGTGCCAGTACCGAAGGACAGCCCAATCAGCCCCAGCATTTT. Encoded protein: CASTEGQPNQPQHF.

The chain joins TRBV28 to TRBJ1-5, with 9 bases fitting TRBD1. The CDR3 runs to 15 residues. Germline V gives CDR1 MDHEN, CDR2 SYDVKM. Trimming took 6 bases from V and 3 from J; bases not matched to a gene: 6. CDR3 in DNA: TGTGCCAGCAGAGGACAGGGGCTACCCAATCAGCCCCAGCATTTT. Amino acid sequence: CASRGQGLPNQPQHF.

The rearrangement links TRBV28 to TRBJ2-7; the D call may be TRBD1 or TRBD2 (5 bases each). Germline lookup yields CDR1 MDHEN and CDR2 SYDVKM. Trimming stripped 1 base from V and 1 base from J, with 20 bases between. This CDR3 region has 18 residues. CDR3 sequence (DNA): TGTGCCAGCAGTTTATTCGGTCGATGGGGGAGTACGTCCTACGAGCAGTACTTC. The encoded protein is CASSLFGRWGSTSYEQYF. The full variable domain, with the rest looked up from reference TRBV28 and TRBJ2-7, is DVKVTQSSRYLVKRTGEKVFLECVQDMDHENMFWYRQDPGLGLRLIYFSYDVKMKEKGDIPEGYSVSREKKERFSLILESASTNQTSMYLCASSLFGRWGSTSYEQYFGPGTRLTVT.

CDR3 bases: TGTGCCATCACCAAACAGGGACGCACAGATACGCAGTATTTT. Translation: CAITKQGRTDTQYF. This chain links TRBV10-3 with TRBJ2-3; TRBD1 is a possible D gene (6 bases). V lost 7 bases and J 1 base, leaving 12 bases between the germline ends. Looked up from germline, CDR1 is ENHRY and CDR2 is SYGVKD. The CDR3 sequence is 14 residues long.